This T cell receptor beta chain was observed in a study of blood T cell repertoires in COVID-19. V lost 8 bases and J lost 4, with 15 bases in between. The CDR3 covers 14 residues. Per germline, CDR1 MNHEY and CDR2 SMNVEV (reference sequence). In the original analysis: Amplification with reference gene primers provided the estimates of nucleated cell counts. The assay was immunoSEQ multiplex PCR, and TCRdb's table has in-frame clones only and misses some. That table furnishes V, J and clone size, whereas the DNA furnished D and trimming. The repertoire holds about 55,000 clones, roughly 82% seen once, with 20% to 25% in the top ten.

This TCR came from an elderly woman with acute or convalescent COVID-19. The chain has TRBV27 and TRBJ1-5, with D possibly being TRBD1 (6 bases). Sequencing was carried out using peripheral blood. CDR3 nucleotide sequence: TGTGCCAGCGGCCCTCAGGGGCTGAATCAGCCCCAGCATTTT. It codes for CASGPQGLNQPQHF.